This TCR beta chain appears in the sequencing data of a study of T cells expressing NK-cell markers. Study information: The TCR beta repertoires were obtained from sorted CD3+CD56+NKG2C+, CD3+CD56+NKG2C- and CD3+CD56-NKG2C+ T cells. Whole-study results and caveats: A few donors showed these clonotypes also leading the CD3+CD56-NKG2C+ fraction. Roughly 1.0-7.0% of CD8+ T cells in 6 or 7 donors belonged to dominant NKG2C+ clonotypes.

For TCR beta, cDNA was produced by 5'RACE template switching with UMIs. For each CDR3 protein, TCRdb gives one entry from its re-call of the 5' RACE reads, without DNA. Its listing shows almost 450,000 distinct CDR3 sequences. With respect to this clonotype: Its antigen is unknown.

From germline, CDR1 is SGHTA and CDR2 FQGNSA. The CDR3 has 16 residues. Sequenced material: blood T cells: a sorted CD56 or NKG2C T cell subset, CD4+ or CD8+ T cells, or bulk PBMC T cells (not recorded which). The TCR was taken from a woman aged 18 to 75 in good health. The chain employs TRBV7-2 and TRBJ2-1; TCRdb returns TRBD1, unconfirmable since there is no DNA. The CDR3 protein is CASSLFGTESYNEQFF.